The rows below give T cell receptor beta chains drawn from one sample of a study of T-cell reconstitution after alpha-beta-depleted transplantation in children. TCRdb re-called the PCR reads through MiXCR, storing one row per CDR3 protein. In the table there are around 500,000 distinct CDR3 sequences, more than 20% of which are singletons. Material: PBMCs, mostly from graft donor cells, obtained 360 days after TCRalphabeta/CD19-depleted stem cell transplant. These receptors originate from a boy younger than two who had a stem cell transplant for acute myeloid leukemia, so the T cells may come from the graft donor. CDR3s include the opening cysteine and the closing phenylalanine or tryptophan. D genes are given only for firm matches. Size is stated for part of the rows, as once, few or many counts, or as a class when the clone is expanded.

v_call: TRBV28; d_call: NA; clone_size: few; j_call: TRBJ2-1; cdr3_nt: TGTGCCAGCAGTTTCCCCCTGAGTCCGGGGTTCCACAATGAGCAGTTCTTC; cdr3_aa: CASSFPLSPGFHNEQFF
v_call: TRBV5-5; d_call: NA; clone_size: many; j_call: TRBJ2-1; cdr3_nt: TGTGCCAGCAGCTTGGAGGTCAGGGGATCCTACAATGAGCAGTTCTTC; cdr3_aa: CASSLEVRGSYNEQFF
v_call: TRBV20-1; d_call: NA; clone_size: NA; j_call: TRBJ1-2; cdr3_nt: TGCTGTGCACCCCACGTGGGCAGACTCTTTAACTATGGCTACACCTTC; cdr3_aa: CCAPHVGRLFNYGYTF
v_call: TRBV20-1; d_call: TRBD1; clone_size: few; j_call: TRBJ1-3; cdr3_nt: TGCAGTGCTGGGACAGGGGCCTCCGGAAACACCATATATTTT; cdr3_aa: CSAGTGASGNTIYF
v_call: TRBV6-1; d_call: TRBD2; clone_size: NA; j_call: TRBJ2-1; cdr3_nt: TGTGCCAGCAGTGGGGCCCCAGCGGGGGGGGTCAATGAGCAGTTCTTC; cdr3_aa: CASSGAPAGGVNEQFF
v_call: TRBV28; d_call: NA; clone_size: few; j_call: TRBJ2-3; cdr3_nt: TGTGCCAGCAGATTGACGGAGTCCACAGATACGCAGTATTTT; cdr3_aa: CASRLTESTDTQYF
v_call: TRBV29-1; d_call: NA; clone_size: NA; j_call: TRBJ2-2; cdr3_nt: TGCAGCGCGGGACCGATCCTCACCGGGGAGCTGTTTTTT; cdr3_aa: CSAGPILTGELFF
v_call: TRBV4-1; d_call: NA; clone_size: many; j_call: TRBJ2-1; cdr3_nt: TGCGCCAGCAGCCTCCCCGCATCCAATGAGCAGTTCTTC; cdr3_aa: CASSLPASNEQFF
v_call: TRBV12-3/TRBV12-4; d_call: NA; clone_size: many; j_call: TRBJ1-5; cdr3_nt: TGTGCCAGCAGTTTAGAGAACAGCGGCCGGGCGCCCCAGCATTTT; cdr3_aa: CASSLENSGRAPQHF
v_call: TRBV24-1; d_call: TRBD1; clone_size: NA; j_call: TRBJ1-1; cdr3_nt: TGTGCCACCAGTGATGCGACAGGGGGCCGGACTGAAGCTTTCTTT; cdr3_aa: CATSDATGGRTEAFF
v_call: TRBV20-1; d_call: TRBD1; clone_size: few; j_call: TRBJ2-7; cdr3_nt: TGCAGTGCTAGAGATCGAGGACAGGGCAAAAGCGAGCAGTACTTC; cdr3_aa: CSARDRGQGKSEQYF
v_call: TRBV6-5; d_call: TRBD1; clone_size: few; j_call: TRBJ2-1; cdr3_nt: TGTGCCAGCAGTTATCCCCCCCTGGACAGGGGCGATGAGCAGTTCTTC; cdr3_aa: CASSYPPLDRGDEQFF
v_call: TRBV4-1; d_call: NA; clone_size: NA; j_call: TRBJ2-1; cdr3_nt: TGTGCCAGCAGCCCCCGGCTCCACAATGAGCAGTTCTTC; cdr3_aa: CASSPRLHNEQFF
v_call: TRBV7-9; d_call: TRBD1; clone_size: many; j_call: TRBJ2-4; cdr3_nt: TGTGCCAGCAGCCCCGGGACAGGGGTTGGGGGGGACATTCAGTACTTC; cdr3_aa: CASSPGTGVGGDIQYF
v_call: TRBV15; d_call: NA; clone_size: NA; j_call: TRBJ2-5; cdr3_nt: TGTGCCACCAGCAGGGCTTCGTCGAAGACCCAGTACTTC; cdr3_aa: CATSRASSKTQYF
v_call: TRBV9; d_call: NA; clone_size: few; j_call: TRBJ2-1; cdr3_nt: TGTGCCAGCAGCGTAGGAGGGGGTTGGGAGCAGTTCTTC; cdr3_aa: CASSVGGGWEQFF
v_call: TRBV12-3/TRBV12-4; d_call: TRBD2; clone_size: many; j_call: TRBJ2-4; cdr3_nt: TGTGCCAGCAGTTTGGGAGGGGCCAAAAACATTCAGTACTTC; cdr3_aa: CASSLGGAKNIQYF
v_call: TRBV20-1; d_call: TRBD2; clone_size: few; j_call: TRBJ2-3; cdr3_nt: TGCAGTGCCGCAACTAGCGGTTGGGCCACAGATACGCAGTATTTT; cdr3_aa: CSAATSGWATDTQYF
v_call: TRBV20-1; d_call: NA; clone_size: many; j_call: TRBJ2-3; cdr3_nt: TGCAGTGCCCCCACACCGACTGCCCCTAGCACAGATACGCAGTATTTT; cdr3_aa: CSAPTPTAPSTDTQYF
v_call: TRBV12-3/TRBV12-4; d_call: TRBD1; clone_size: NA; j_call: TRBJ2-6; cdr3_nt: TGTGCCAGCAGTTTAGCGACAGGGGGACTGTCTTACGGGGCCAACGTCCTGACTTTC; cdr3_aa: CASSLATGGLSYGANVLTF
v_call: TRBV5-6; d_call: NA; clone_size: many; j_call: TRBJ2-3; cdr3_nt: TGTGCCAGCAGCTTGGCCATGGATACGCAGTATTTT; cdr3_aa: CASSLAMDTQYF
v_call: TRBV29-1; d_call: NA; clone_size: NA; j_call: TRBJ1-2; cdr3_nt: TGCAGCGTTGAAGAGGTGGGGGAGGGCTATGGCTACACCTTC; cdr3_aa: CSVEEVGEGYGYTF
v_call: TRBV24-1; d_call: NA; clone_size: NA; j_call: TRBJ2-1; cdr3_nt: TGTGCCACCAGTGATTTATCCGGAGACGACAATGAGCAGTTCTTC; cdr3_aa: CATSDLSGDDNEQFF
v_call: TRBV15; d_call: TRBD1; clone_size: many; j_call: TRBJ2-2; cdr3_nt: TGTGCCACCAGCAGAACCCCGACAGGGGGCAGAGCCGGGGAGCTGTTTTTT; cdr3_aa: CATSRTPTGGRAGELFF
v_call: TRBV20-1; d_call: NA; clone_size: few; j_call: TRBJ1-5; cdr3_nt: TGCAGTGCTAGAGCCCAAGAGGGTCAGCCCCAGCATTTT; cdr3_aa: CSARAQEGQPQHF
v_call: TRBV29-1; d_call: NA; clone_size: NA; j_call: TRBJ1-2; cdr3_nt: TGCAGCGTATTGTCGGGAGGCTACACCTTC; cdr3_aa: CSVLSGGYTF
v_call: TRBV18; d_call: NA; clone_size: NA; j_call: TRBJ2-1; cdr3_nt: TGTGCCAGCTCACCACTCGGGGGCCCTAGCTCCTACAATGAGCAGTTCTTC; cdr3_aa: CASSPLGGPSSYNEQFF
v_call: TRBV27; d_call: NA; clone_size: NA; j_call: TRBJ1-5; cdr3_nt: TGTGCCAGCAGTTTATCCTGGGGGCAGCCCCAGCATTTT; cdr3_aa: CASSLSWGQPQHF
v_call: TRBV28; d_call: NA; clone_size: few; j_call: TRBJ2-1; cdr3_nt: TGTGCCAGCAGAATAGAGGTCAGCGACAATGAGCAGTTCTTC; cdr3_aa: CASRIEVSDNEQFF
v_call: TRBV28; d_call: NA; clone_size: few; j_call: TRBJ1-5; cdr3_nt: TGTGCCAGCACTTCCTCGGGAAATAGCAATCAGCCCCAGCATTTT; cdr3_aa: CASTSSGNSNQPQHF
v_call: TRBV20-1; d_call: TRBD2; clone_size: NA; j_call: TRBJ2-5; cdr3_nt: TGCAGTGCTAGAAAAGCGGGGGAGGTCGAGACCCAGTACTTC; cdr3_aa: CSARKAGEVETQYF
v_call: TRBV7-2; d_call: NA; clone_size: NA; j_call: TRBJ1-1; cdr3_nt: TGTGCCAGCAGCTTATCTGGGAGCAGGAACACTGAAGCTTTCTTT; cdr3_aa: CASSLSGSRNTEAFF
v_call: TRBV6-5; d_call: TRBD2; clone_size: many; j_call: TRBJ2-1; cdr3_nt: TGTGCCAGCAGTTGGGGGGCTAGCGGGGGGCAAACCTACAATGAGCAGTTCTTC; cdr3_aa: CASSWGASGGQTYNEQFF
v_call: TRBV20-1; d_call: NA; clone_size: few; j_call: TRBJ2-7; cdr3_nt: TGCAGTGCCTTGGATGGGAGGGGGTACGAGCAGTACTTC; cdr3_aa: CSALDGRGYEQYF
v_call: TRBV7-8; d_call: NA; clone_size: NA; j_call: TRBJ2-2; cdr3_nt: TGTGCCAGCAGCTTAGTGGTCAGGGCGAACACCGGGGAGCTGTTTTTT; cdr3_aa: CASSLVVRANTGELFF
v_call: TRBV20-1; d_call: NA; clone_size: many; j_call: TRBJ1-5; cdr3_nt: TGCAGTGCTAGAGATATGGGCCAGGGTGTCAATCAGCCCCAGCATTTT; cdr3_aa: CSARDMGQGVNQPQHF
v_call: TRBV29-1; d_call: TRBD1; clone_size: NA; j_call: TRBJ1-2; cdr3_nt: TGCAGCGCCGCCCCACAGGGGCCAAACTATGGCTACACCTTC; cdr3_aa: CSAAPQGPNYGYTF
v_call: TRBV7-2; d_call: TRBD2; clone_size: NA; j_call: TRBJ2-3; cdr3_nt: TGTGCCAGCAGCTTAGCGCGAGCGGGGGGAACGGGGGATACGCAGTATTTT; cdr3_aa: CASSLARAGGTGDTQYF
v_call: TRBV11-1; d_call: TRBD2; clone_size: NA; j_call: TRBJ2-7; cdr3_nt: TGTGCCAGCAGCTTAGGCTACGGACTAGGATACGAGCAGTACTTC; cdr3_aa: CASSLGYGLGYEQYF
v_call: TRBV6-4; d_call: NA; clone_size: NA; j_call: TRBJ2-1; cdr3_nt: TGTGCCAGCAGTGCGAGTTCTAACTACAATGAGCAGTTCTTC; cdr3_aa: CASSASSNYNEQFF
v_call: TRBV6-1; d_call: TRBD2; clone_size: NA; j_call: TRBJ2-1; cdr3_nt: TGTGCCAGCACTCCAGGACTAGCGGGGAATGAGCAGTTCTTC; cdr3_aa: CASTPGLAGNEQFF
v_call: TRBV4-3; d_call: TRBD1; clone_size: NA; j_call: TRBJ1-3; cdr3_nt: TGCGCCAGCAGCCAAGGGCTAGGGACAGGGGCAAACACCATATATTTT; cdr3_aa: CASSQGLGTGANTIYF
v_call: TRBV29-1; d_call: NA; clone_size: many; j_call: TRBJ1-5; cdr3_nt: TGCAGCGTTGAGGATTCCGGAGGACAAAGCAATCAGCCCCAGCATTTT; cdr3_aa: CSVEDSGGQSNQPQHF